This T cell receptor beta chain was recorded in a study of T cells in Graves' hyperthyroidism and ophthalmopathy. General study points: Classification by a 13 V-J model distinguished ophthalmopathy from stable hyperthyroidism. Most thyroid clonotypes with frequency above 0.001 were detected in blood.

V was cut by 5 bases and J by 5 bases, with 12 bases left in between. Germline CDR1 and CDR2: SNHLY and FYNNEI. This CDR3 region has 14 residues. This clonotype was counted at least ten times. The antigen is undetermined. Investigators excluded patients with uncontrolled infection, other autoimmune disease, pregnancy or lactation. Amplified regions were TCR beta CDR3 sequences from RNA transcripts. HTBI primers drove first-round RT-PCR of the TCR CDR3. TCRdb called the multiplex PCR reads again in MiXCR, with one record for every CDR3 protein. The sample consists of around 280,000 distinct CDR3 sequences, roughly an eighth of them appearing once.

The J gene is TRBJ2-2, the V gene TRBV2; D call uncertain. The sequence derives from a middle-aged woman with Graves' hyperthyroidism. Sequencing input: blood. The CDR3 region has the DNA TGTGCCAGCAGTCCGCGTCTGCCTACCGGGGAGCTGTTTTTT. Translating gives CASSPRLPTGELFF.